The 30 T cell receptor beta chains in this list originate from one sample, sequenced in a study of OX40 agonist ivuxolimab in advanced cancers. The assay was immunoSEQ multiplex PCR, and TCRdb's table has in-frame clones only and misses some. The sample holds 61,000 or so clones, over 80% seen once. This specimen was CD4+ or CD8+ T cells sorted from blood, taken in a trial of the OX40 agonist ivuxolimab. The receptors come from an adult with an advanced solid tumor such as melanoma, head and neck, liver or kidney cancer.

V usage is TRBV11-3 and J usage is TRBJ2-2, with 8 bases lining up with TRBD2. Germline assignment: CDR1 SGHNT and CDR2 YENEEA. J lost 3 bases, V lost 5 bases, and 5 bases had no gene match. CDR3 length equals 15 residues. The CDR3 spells CASSQSGGDTGELFF. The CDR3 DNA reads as TGTGCCAGCAGCCAAAGCGGGGGTGACACCGGGGAGCTGTTTTTT.

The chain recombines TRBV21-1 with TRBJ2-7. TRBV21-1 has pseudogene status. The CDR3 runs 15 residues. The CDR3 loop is CASSTFWGPSYEQYF. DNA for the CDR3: TGTGCCAGCAGCACCTTTTGGGGTCCCTCCTACGAGCAGTACTTC.

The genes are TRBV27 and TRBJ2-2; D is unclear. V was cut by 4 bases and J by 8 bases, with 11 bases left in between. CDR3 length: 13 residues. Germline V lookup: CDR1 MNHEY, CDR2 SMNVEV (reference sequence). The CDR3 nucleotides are TGTGCCAGCAGTTCCCCACTCGAGGGGGAGCTGTTTTTT. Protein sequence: CASSSPLEGELFF.

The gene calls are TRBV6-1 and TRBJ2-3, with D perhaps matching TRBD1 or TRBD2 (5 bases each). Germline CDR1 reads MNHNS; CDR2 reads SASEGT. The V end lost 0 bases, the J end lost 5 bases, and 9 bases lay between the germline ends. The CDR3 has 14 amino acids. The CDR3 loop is CASSEAGVVDTQYF. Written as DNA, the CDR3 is TGTGCCAGCAGTGAAGCGGGGGTTGTAGATACGCAGTATTTT.

The CDR3 sequence is CASSLRGLGSQPQHF. The CDR3 DNA follows: TGCGCCAGCAGCTTGCGCGGGTTAGGGAGTCAGCCCCAGCATTTT. This chain uses TRBV5-1 with TRBJ1-5; D gene ambiguous. The germline gives CDR1 SGHRS, CDR2 YFSETQ. V lost 1 base and J lost 6, with 14 bases in between. CDR3 length: 15 amino acids.

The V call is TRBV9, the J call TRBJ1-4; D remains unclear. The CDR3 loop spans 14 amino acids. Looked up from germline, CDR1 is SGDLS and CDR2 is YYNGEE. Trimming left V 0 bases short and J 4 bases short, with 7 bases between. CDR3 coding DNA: TGTGCCAGCAGCGTAGACTGGGGTAATGAAAAACTGTTTTTT. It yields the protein CASSVDWGNEKLFF. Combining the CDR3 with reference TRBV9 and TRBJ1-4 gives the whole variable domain DSGVTQTPKHLITATGQRVTLRCSPRSGDLSVYWYQQSLDQGLQFLIQYYNGEERAKGNILERFSAQQFPDLHSELNLSSLELGDSALYFCASSVDWGNEKLFFGSGTQLSVL.

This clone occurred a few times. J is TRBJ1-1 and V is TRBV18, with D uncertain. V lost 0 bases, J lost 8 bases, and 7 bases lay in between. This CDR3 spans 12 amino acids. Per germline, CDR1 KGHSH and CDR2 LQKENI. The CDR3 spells CASSPPDGEAFF. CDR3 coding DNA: TGTGCCAGCTCACCACCGGACGGAGAAGCTTTCTTT.

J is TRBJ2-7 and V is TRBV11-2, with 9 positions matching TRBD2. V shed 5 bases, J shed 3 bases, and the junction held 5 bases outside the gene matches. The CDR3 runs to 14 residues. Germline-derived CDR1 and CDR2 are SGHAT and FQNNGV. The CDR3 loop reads CASSPAGGVYEQYF. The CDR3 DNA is TGTGCCAGCAGCCCAGCGGGGGGTGTCTACGAGCAGTACTTC.

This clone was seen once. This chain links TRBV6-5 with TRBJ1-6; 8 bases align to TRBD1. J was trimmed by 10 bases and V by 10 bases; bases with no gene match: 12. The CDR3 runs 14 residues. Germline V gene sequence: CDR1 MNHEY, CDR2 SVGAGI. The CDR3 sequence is CATYQGAIGSPLHF. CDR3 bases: TGTGCCACATATCAGGGGGCGATTGGCTCACCCCTCCACTTT.

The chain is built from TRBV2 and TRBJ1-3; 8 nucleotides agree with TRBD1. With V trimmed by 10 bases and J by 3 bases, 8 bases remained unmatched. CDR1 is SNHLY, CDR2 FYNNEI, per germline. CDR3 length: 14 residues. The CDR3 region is CATLQGEVGNTIYF. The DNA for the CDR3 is TGTGCCACCTTACAGGGGGAGGTTGGAAACACCATATATTTT.

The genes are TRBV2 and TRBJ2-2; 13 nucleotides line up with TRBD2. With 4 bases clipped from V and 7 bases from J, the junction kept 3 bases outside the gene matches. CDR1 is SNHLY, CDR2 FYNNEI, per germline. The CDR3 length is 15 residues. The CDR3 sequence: CASSGTSGGGGELFF. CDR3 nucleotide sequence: TGTGCCAGCAGTGGGACTAGCGGGGGAGGCGGGGAGCTGTTTTTT.

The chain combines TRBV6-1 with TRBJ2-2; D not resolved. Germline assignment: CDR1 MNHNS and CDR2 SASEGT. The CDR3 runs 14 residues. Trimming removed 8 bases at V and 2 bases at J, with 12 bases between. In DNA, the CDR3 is TGTGCCAGCGTCTTAGGCAGAAACACCGGGGAGCTGTTTTTT. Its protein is CASVLGRNTGELFF.

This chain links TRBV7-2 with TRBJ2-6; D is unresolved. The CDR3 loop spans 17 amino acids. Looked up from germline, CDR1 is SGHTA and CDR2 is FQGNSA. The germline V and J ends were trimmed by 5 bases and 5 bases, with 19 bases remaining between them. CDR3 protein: CASSLLRRQSRANVLTF. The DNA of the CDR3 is TGTGCCAGCAGCCTCCTGCGACGACAAAGTCGGGCCAACGTCCTGACTTTC.

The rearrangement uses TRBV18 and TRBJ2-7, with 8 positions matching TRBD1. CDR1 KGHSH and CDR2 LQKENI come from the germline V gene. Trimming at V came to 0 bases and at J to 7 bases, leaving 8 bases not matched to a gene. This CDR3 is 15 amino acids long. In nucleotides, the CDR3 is TGTGCCAGCTCACCACCGAGACAGGGGTCCTTAGAGCAGTACTTC. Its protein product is CASSPPRQGSLEQYF.

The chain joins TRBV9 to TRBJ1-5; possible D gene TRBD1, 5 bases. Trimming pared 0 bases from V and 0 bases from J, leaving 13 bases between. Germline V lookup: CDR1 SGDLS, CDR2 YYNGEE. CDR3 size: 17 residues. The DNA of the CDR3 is TGTGCCAGCAGCGTAGGGGGACCCTCCTTTAGCAATCAGCCCCAGCATTTT. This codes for CASSVGGPSFSNQPQHF.

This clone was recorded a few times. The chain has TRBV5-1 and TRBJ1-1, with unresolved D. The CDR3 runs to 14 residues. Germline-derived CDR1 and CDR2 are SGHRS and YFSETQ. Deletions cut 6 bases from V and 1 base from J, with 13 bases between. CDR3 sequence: CASKTLTENTEAFF. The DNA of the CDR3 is TGCGCCAGCAAGACCTTGACCGAGAACACTGAAGCTTTCTTT.

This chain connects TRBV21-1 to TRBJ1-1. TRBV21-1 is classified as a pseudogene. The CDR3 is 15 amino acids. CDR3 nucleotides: TGTGCCAGCAGCAGTCCCCGGGCGTGGGACACTGAAGCTTTCTTT. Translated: CASSSPRAWDTEAFF.

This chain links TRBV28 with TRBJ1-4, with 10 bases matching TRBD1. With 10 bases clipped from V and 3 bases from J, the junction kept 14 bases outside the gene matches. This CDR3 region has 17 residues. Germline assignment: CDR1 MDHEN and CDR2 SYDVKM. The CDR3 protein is CAIKAPGTGVANEKLFF. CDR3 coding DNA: TGTGCCATCAAAGCACCCGGGACAGGGGTGGCTAATGAAAAACTGTTTTTT.

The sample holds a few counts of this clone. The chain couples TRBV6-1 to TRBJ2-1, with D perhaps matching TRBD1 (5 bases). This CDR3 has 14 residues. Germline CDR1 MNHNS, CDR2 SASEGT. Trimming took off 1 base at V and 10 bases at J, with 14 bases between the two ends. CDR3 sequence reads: CASSEVQGGVEQFF. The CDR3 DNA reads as TGTGCCAGCAGTGAAGTGCAGGGTGGGGTAGAGCAGTTCTTC.

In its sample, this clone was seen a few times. The CDR3 DNA sequence: TGTGCCAGTACCGTCGGAATGCGGGGCACTGAAGCTTTCTTT. Amino acid sequence: CASTVGMRGTEAFF. The V gene is TRBV19, the J gene TRBJ1-1; D is ambiguous. V was shortened by 7 bases and J by 4 bases, with 16 bases between the two germline ends. Per germline, CDR1 LNHDA and CDR2 SQIVND (reference sequence). The CDR3 loop spans 14 amino acids.

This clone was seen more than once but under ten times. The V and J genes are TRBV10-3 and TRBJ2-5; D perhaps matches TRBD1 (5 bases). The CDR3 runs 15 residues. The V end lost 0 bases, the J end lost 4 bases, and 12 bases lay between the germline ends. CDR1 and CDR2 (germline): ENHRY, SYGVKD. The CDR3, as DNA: TGTGCCATCAGTGAGTCCCAAAGGGGCCCAGAGACCCAGTACTTC. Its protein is CAISESQRGPETQYF.

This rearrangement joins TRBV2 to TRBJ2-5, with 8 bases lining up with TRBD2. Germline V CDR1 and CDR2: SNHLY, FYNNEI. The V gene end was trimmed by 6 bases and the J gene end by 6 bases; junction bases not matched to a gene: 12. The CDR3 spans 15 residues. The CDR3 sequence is CASRTSSGGAKTQYF. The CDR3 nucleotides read TGTGCCAGCAGAACTTCCTCGGGGGGGGCGAAGACCCAGTACTTC.

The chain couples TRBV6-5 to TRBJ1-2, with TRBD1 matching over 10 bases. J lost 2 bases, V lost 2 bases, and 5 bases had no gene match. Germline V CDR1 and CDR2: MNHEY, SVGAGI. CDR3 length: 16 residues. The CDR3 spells CASSYTGTGANYGYTF. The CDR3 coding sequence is TGTGCCAGCAGTTACACTGGGACAGGGGCAAACTATGGCTACACCTTC.

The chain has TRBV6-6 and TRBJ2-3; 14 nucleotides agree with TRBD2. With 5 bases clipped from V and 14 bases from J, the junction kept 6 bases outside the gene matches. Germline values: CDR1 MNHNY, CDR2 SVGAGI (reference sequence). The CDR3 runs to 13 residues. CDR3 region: CASSDYGTSGGYF. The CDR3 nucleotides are TGTGCCAGCAGTGACTACGGGACTAGCGGGGGGTATTTT.

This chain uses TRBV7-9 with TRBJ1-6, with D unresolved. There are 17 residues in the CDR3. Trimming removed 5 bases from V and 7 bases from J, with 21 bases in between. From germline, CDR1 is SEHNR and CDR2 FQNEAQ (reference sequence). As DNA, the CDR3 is TGTGCCAGCAGCCCCACCAGGATGGTCGGCGGAAATTCACCCCTCCACTTT. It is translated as CASSPTRMVGGNSPLHF.

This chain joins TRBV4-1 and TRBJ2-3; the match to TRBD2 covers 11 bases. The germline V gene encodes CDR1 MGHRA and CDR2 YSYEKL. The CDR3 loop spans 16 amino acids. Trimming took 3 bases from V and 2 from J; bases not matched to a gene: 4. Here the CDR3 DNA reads TGCGCCAGCAGCCAGGGGACTAGCGGATTCACAGATACGCAGTATTTT. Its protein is CASSQGTSGFTDTQYF.

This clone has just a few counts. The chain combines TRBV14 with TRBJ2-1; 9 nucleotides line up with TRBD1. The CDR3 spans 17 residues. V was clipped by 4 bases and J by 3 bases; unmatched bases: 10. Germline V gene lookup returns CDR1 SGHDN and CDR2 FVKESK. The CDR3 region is CASSPRPGTGRYNEQFF. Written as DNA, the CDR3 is TGTGCCAGCAGCCCTAGACCCGGGACAGGGCGCTACAATGAGCAGTTCTTC.

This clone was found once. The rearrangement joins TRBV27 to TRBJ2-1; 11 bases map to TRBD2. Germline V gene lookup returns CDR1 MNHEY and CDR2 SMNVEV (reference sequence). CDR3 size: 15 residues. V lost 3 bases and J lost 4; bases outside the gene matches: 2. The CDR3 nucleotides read TGTGCCAGCAGTTTTAGCGGGGGGGCTTACAATGAGCAGTTCTTC. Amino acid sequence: CASSFSGGAYNEQFF.

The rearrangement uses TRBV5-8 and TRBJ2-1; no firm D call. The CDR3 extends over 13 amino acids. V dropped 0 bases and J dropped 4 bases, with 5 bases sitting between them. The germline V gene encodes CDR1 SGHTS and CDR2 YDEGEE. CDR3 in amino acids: CASSLALYNEQFF. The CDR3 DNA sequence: TGTGCCAGCAGCTTGGCCCTATACAATGAGCAGTTCTTC.

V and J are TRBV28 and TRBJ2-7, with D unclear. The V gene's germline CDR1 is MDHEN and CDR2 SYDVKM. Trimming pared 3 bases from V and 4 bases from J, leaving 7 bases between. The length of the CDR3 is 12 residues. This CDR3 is CASSFHPYEQYF. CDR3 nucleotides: TGTGCCAGCAGTTTTCACCCGTACGAGCAGTACTTC.